The present T cell receptor beta chain was sequenced within a study of blood T cell repertoires in COVID-19 (dated by TCRdb to 2018 to 2021). About the investigation overall: Collaborator samples came from the United States, Italy and Spain and covered acute and convalescent phases of COVID-19. Deeply sampled blood TCRbeta repertoires from subjects exposed to, actively infected with, or recovered from COVID-19 were included in the dataset. The repertoires were released in a freely available public database meant as a resource for research on the immune response to SARS-CoV-2. Samples came from the ongoing ImmuneRACE study (first 160 participants) plus 1,254 subjects from 6 global collaborators. Sample metadata almost always included a de-identified subject ID, COVID-19 status, age in years and sex. Where available, HLA class I and class II types were obtained from metadata supplied by the sample provider rather than from assay-based typing. The material from the prospective study consisted of cDNA or gDNA derived from T cells, B-cell-depleted T cells, or PBMCs. Results and caveats for the whole study, not just this receptor: The quantity of clinical and demographic metadata differed by source and by participant and was supplied without curation.

TCRbeta CDR3 regions were amplified from genomic DNA using the immunoSEQ Assay, a bias-controlled multiplex PCR. From the authors' description of their analysis: Within the assay, amplification of reference gene primers was used to estimate how many nucleated cells each sample contained. Sequence reads were collapsed and filtered to measure the absolute abundance of every unique TCRbeta CDR3 rearrangement. For each sample, productive Simpson clonality was calculated as the square root of Simpson's diversity index across productive rearrangements. TCRdb holds this immuneACCESS table with in-frame rearrangements only. Some clones are missing; in checked studies, unresolved V genes explain under half, and the rest has no known cause. V and J calls and clone size are copied from that table; D and trimming were computed from the DNA. Here the sample has approximately 100,000 clones; 82% occur a single time. Jointly, the top ten make up around 4.8% of the sample.

Collaborating institutions collected whole blood in K2EDTA tubes following their own protocols. For TCRbeta analysis, collaborator samples were shipped as frozen whole blood, as isolated PBMCs, or as DNA extracted from either sample type. From the cysteine up to the phenylalanine, the CDR3 has a length of 15 residues. The DNA shown is the 45-base CDR3, in frame from base 1. The germline V gene encodes CDR1 SEHNR and CDR2 FQNEAQ (reference sequence). A distance of 8 bases separates the germline ends of V and J, which lose 3 bases and 0 bases respectively. Comment on this clone: Its binding antigen is unknown. No base quality information exists; no much larger clone differs at one position.

Sequences were obtained from peripheral blood. Rearrangement joined TRBV7-9 to TRBJ1-4; a tentative D call is TRBD1 (5 bases match). This clonotype was sampled from a man aged 55 to 70 with acute or convalescent COVID-19. Here is the DNA: TGTGCCAGCAGCTTCCCGGGGGCAACTAATGAAAAACTGTTTTTT. It translates to CASSFPGATNEKLFF.